The clone carrying this T cell receptor (beta chain) was recorded only once. Its target is unknown. Tagging with unique molecular identifiers was a feature of the TCR beta cDNA libraries. One entry per CDR3 protein results from TCRdb running MiXCR on the PCR reads. The data contain hundreds of thousands of distinct CDR3 sequences, 25% to 30% of them singletons. These data come from a study of post-analysis software for immune sequencing data. General study results and limits: The five TRBV segments detected at higher frequency in patients than in controls included TRBV5-6, TRBV5-1 and TRBV20-1.

The germline V gene has CDR1 SEHNR and CDR2 FQNEAQ (reference sequence). The V and J ends lost 4 bases and 5 bases, in that order; junction bases with no gene match: 4. The CDR3 consists of 13 residues. This chain connects TRBV7-9 to TRBJ2-5, with 7 bases lining up with TRBD1. This TCR came from a girl under 18 with multiple sclerosis. Sequencing was done on a sample of blood. The CDR3 DNA sequence: TGTGCCAGCAGCTATACAGGGGTCGAGACCCAGTACTTC. It translates to CASSYTGVETQYF.